This record looks at one T cell receptor beta chain sequence and its context. Its antigen specificity is not known. The sample holds no much larger clone one base away, and base qualities are not on file. The CDR3 measures 17 amino acids from cysteine to phenylalanine. The CDR3 DNA has 51 bases and is translated from base 1. Sequences SGDLS (CDR1) and YYNGEE (CDR2) are obtained from the germline V gene. V is clipped by 4 bases and J by 2 bases, and the sequence between their germline boundaries is 21 bases long. TCR CDR3 regions were amplified from genomic DNA by multiplex PCR using the deep immunoSEQ assay. For each cell subset, the extracted genomic DNA was distributed evenly across all wells of several immunoSEQ 96-well plates, and each plate served as one replicate. For sorted subsets, each replicate PCR was loaded with approximately 0.2 ug genomic DNA, equivalent to 25,000 to 35,000 T cell genomes. Purified libraries were measured with a Qubit 3.0 fluorometer, size-checked on a Bioanalyzer 2100, and measured again with the KAPA Library Quantification kit. A separate single-read 150-cycle Illumina NextSeq 550 flow cell was used to sequence each immunoSEQ 96-well plate. The authors processed their data as follows. The immunoSEQ output contained only junctional sequences without quality scores, so filtering could not match that applied to full-length reads. Sequences were annotated with PyIR, a Python wrapper for IgBLAST v1.9, using IMGT germline references to assign V/J genes and CDR3. Any read was removed if the V/J assignment was weak (E-value above 1e-6), the CDR3 was missing, or the read contained stop codons, out-of-frame junctions, or ambiguous translated residues. V3J clonotypes were defined by identical inferred V gene, J gene, and CDR3 amino acid sequence. Percentage overlap between repertoires was calculated by dividing the number of shared unique clonotypes by the size of the smaller repertoire. Repertoire richness was assessed with RTK rarefaction, the Chao1 estimator, and Recon v2.1 estimates of unobserved clonotypes. Generation probabilities for all TCRbeta clonotypes obtained by the gDNA method from a few donors were computed using OLGA. TCRdb limited this immuneACCESS table to in-frame rearrangements with V and J called. A share of clones is missing; checked studies link under half to unresolved V genes, and the rest is unexplained. V and J calls and clone size come straight from that table; D and trimming were deduced from the DNA. This sample has a few hundred thousand clones in its table, and about 96% of those were observed once. The ten largest make up 0.045% to 0.07% of the sample.

This specimen belongs to a study of shared clonotypes between healthy human individuals (dated by TCRdb to the early 2020s). Background on the whole study: A couple of women and a few men aged 18 to 49 years were included in the cohort. For each donor, CD4 naive and CD4 memory were each run on three plates, CD8 naive on two plates, and CD8 memory on one plate. Blood TCR repertoires of about five healthy adults were deeply sequenced to estimate repertoire size and the extent of clonotype sharing between individuals. Libraries were prepared and TCR repertoires were sequenced by different laboratories using diverse techniques, in order to increase sequencing depth and limit assay-specific biases. Between about 0.8 and 9 billion PBMCs per donor were obtained by leukapheresis.

The donors were healthy, HIV-negative adults with no recently reported acute infections or vaccinations. Every donor was a Caucasian adult residing in Nashville, Tennessee, USA. CD4+ T cells were enriched through magnetic negative selection, after which naive cells were positively selected on CD45RA and the remaining negative fraction served as the memory subset. Blood was obtained by leukapheresis, after which PBMCs were separated by Ficoll-Histopaque density gradient centrifugation and cryopreserved in liquid nitrogen vapor phase. Analytical flow cytometry was used to check the purity and quantity of every magnetically sorted T cell population. Genomic DNA was isolated from every sorted fraction and measured by UV absorbance on a Nanodrop 2000c. Here is what the overall study found, with its caveats: Naive subsets generally had larger estimated clonotype richness than memory subsets did. About 5% of naive CD4, roughly 3.5% of naive CD8, around 2.3% of memory CD4, and over 0.35% of memory CD8 clonotypes were shared across a handful of donors. Incomplete sequencing was indicated by rarefaction of sorted-subset datasets, despite the large sequencing depth. Pairwise subsampling indicated that sequencing depth was expected to affect the degree of clonotype sharing among donors. The genetic and exposure-history diversity represented was limited by the small number of donors. Higher generation probabilities were observed for clonotypes shared by all four sorted-subset donors than for non-shared clonotypes. Sampling was restricted to blood, and TCR repertoires in tissues likely differ from the TCR repertoires found in blood.

This clonotype was sampled from a woman in her twenties or thirties in good health. The chain is encoded by TRBV9 joined to TRBJ2-5; a confident D gene designation cannot be given. Material: naive CD4+ T cells sorted from blood. What this sample's cell subset or site label stands for: CD45RA+ positively selected. The sequenced DNA is TGTGCCAGCAGCCTAGATGCAGGAACACCTCTTCAAGAGACCCAGTACTTC. This encodes CASSLDAGTPLQETQYF. Here the CDR3 is joined to the reference TRBV9 and TRBJ2-5 genes, and the full variable domain is: DSGVTQTPKHLITATGQRVTLRCSPRSGDLSVYWYQQSLDQGLQFLIQYYNGEERAKGNILERFSAQQFPDLHSELNLSSLELGDSALYFCASSLDAGTPLQETQYFGPGTRLLVL.